These T cell receptor beta chains were read from a single sample in a study of blood T cell repertoires in COVID-19. Here immunoSEQ multiplex PCR was the method, and the copy in TCRdb shows in-frame clones only, minus some. The repertoire has around 99,000 clones, just under 90% of them found once; the top ten carry about 1.1%. The sequenced sample was peripheral blood. The receptors were sampled from a human donor in a cohort sampled during active COVID-19. Each CDR3 is given with its conserved first and last residue. The order of the fields is clone size, J gene, V gene, D gene, CDR3 DNA, CDR3 protein. A D gene is named only where the DNA matches it firmly. Size is omitted from some rows. Given values are once, few, many or a class for expanded clones.

.,TRBJ2-1,TRBV27,.,.,CASSSIAGITTMSSSSSFF
.,TRBJ1-2,TRBV3-1/TRBV3-2,TRBD1,TGTGCCAGCAGCCCATGGACAGGGGGAGAGGATGGCTACACCTTC,CASSPWTGGEDGYTF
.,TRBJ1-2,TRBV7-9,.,TGTGCCAGCAGCCGTCTGGTAGGAGTGATGGACTATGGCTACACCTTC,CASSRLVGVMDYGYTF
.,TRBJ1-1,TRBV12-5,.,TGTGCTAGTGACAATGGGGGACTTGACACTGAAGCTTTCTTT,CASDNGGLDTEAFF
.,TRBJ2-5,TRBV18,TRBD2,TGTGCCAGCTCTCGAAGCGGGGGCAAACAAGAGACCCAGTACTTC,CASSRSGGKQETQYF
.,TRBJ2-3,TRBV19,TRBD2,TGTGCCAGTAGTATAAGTCGGTTGCTAGCGGGGGCAGATACGCAGTATTTT,CASSISRLLAGADTQYF
.,TRBJ2-7,TRBV7-8,TRBD2,TGTGCCAGCAGTATAACTAGCGGGAGGCCCCTCTTTGGCGGGCAGTACTTC,CASSITSGRPLFGGQYF
.,TRBJ2-2,TRBV7-9,.,TGTGCCAGCAGCTTAGGGGGGCTCACCGGGGAGCTGTTTTTT,CASSLGGLTGELFF
.,TRBJ2-7,TRBV28,TRBD2,TGTGCCAGCATAGACGCGGGGGGAACCTACGAGCAGTACTTC,CASIDAGGTYEQYF
.,TRBJ1-2,TRBV15,.,TGTGCCACCAGCAGAATAGAGGCAGTTTATGGCTACACCTTC,CATSRIEAVYGYTF
once,TRBJ2-5,TRBV6-2/TRBV6-3,TRBD2,TGTGCCAGCAGTTACAATTGGCTAGCGGGAATCCCAGGCCAGTACTTC,CASSYNWLAGIPGQYF
.,TRBJ2-5,TRBV5-1,.,TGCGCCAGCAGCTTCCGGGGTGGAGAGACCCAGTACTTC,CASSFRGGETQYF
once,TRBJ2-1,TRBV11-2,.,TGTGCCAGCAGCTTAGGGGGAGGTTCCTACAATGAGCAGTTCTTC,CASSLGGGSYNEQFF
.,TRBJ2-5,TRBV7-2,.,TGTGCCAGCAGCTTAGGAAGCCGGGTAGAGACCCAGTACTTC,CASSLGSRVETQYF
once,TRBJ1-1,TRBV7-8,.,TGTGCCAGCAGCTTTTCCATTCTTCCGACAGGTTACACTGAAGCTTTCTTT,CASSFSILPTGYTEAFF
.,TRBJ2-5,TRBV5-1,TRBD2,TGCGCCAGCAGCTTGTCGTCTAGCGGGGGAGAGACCCAGTACTTC,CASSLSSSGGETQYF
.,TRBJ1-1,TRBV14,TRBD1,TGTGCCAGCAGCCCTTTATCAGACAGGGGTCGCACTGAAGCTTTCTTT,CASSPLSDRGRTEAFF
.,TRBJ1-5,TRBV24-1,.,TGTGCCACCAGTGGTACAGGACCCAATCAGCCCCAGCATTTT,CATSGTGPNQPQHF
.,TRBJ1-2,TRBV27,TRBD1,TGTGCCAGCAGTTCAGGGGGCGCGGACTATGGCTACACCTTC,CASSSGGADYGYTF
.,TRBJ1-2,TRBV21-1,.,TGTGCCATACCGGGCTGGGGACACCGTAACTTCGGCTACACCTTC,CAIPGWGHRNFGYTF
.,TRBJ1-5,TRBV7-9,.,TGTGCCAGCAGCTCCTTAGAGGAGGGGCATCAGCCCCAGCATTTT,CASSSLEEGHQPQHF
.,TRBJ1-1,TRBV7-9,.,TGTGCCAGCAGCCAGACGGAGACAGGATTTAACACTGAAGCTTTCTTT,CASSQTETGFNTEAFF
.,TRBJ2-5,TRBV19,TRBD1,TGTGCCAGTAGTATCTTGACAGGGCGGCAGGAGACCCAGTACTTC,CASSILTGRQETQYF
once,TRBJ2-5,TRBV4-1,.,TGCGCCAGCAGCCAAGCAAGCGCCCAAGAGACCCAGTACTTC,CASSQASAQETQYF
.,TRBJ1-6,TRBV2,.,TGTGCCAGCAGTGAGAGTTCACCCCTCCACTTT,CASSESSPLHF
.,TRBJ2-1,TRBV2,TRBD2,TGTGCCAGCAGGTTTACGGGGGGGGAGCAGTTCTTC,CASRFTGGEQFF
.,TRBJ2-3,TRBV24-1,TRBD2,TGTGCCACCCGTACGAGCTCCGGGACTAGCGGGACAGATACGCAGTATTTT,CATRTSSGTSGTDTQYF
.,TRBJ2-2,TRBV7-9,.,TGTGCCAGCAGCCCGGACTCCGGGGAGCTGTTTTTT,CASSPDSGELFF
.,TRBJ2-2,TRBV4-3,.,TGCGCCAGCAGCCAAGATCTAGCTTCCACCGGGGAGCTGTTTTTT,CASSQDLASTGELFF
once,TRBJ2-7,TRBV2,TRBD2,TGTGCCAGCAGTCCCCGGGCTAGCGGGAGTAGTGAGCAGTACTTC,CASSPRASGSSEQYF
.,TRBJ2-1,TRBV5-4,TRBD2,TGTGCCAGCAGCTTGCCCCCCCGCGGCGGGAGGGCCTCCAATGAGCAGTTCTTC,CASSLPPRGGRASNEQFF
.,TRBJ1-2,TRBV5-1,.,TGCGCCAGCAGCTGGGCCCCCGGGGAGACCTATGGCTACACCTTC,CASSWAPGETYGYTF
.,TRBJ2-3,TRBV21-1,.,TGTGCCAGCAGCAAAGGACCCGCCCTAGACTACACAGATACGCAGTATTTT,CASSKGPALDYTDTQYF
.,TRBJ1-2,TRBV24-1,.,TGTGCCACCAGTGATTTCAATAGAGGCGGCTACACCTTC,CATSDFNRGGYTF
.,TRBJ2-1,TRBV9,TRBD2,TGTGCCAGCAGCGTAGATCGGCGGGAGCGCTACAATGAGCAGTTCTTC,CASSVDRRERYNEQFF
.,TRBJ1-2,TRBV6-5,.,TGTGCCAGCAGTCAGACCTCAAGCGGGCTGTATGGCTACACCTTC,CASSQTSSGLYGYTF
.,TRBJ2-7,TRBV6-5,.,TGTGCCGCGGGGCTAGAGGGTCCATACGAGCAGTACTTC,CAAGLEGPYEQYF
.,TRBJ2-2,TRBV4-2,TRBD2,TGTGCCAGCAGCCAAGGTCCTAGCGGGAAGATTCGGGAGAACACCGGGGAGCTGTTTTTT,CASSQGPSGKIRENTGELFF
.,TRBJ2-1,TRBV4-1,.,TGCGCCAGCAGCGCACGCGGGGTCCTCTCCTACAATGAGCAGTTCTTC,CASSARGVLSYNEQFF
.,TRBJ2-3,TRBV24-1,TRBD2,TGTGCCACCAGTGATTTTGTGGAGTCGGGACTAGCGGGAGGGCCGGGCACAGATACGCAGTATTTT,CATSDFVESGLAGGPGTDTQYF
.,TRBJ1-1,TRBV7-9,.,TGTGCCAGCAGCTTGCAGGCCAACACTGAAGCTTTCTTT,CASSLQANTEAFF
.,TRBJ1-2,TRBV5-6,TRBD1,TGTGCCAGCAGCTTCGACAGGGGCTATGGCTACACCTTC,CASSFDRGYGYTF
few,TRBJ2-5,TRBV3-1/TRBV3-2,TRBD1,TGTGCCAGCAGCCAAGGGTGGAACAGGGGGGAGACCCAGTACTTC,CASSQGWNRGETQYF
.,TRBJ2-7,TRBV3-1/TRBV3-2,.,TGTGCCAGCAGCCAAAGCGGCCCCTACGAGCAGTACTTC,CASSQSGPYEQYF
.,TRBJ2-5,TRBV18,TRBD1,TGTGCCAGCTGGAGACAGGGAAGAGAGACCCAGTACTTC,CASWRQGRETQYF
.,TRBJ2-1,TRBV4-1,TRBD1,TGCGCCAGCAGCCAAGGCCTGTTACAGGGGGCTGGCAATGAGCAGTTCTTC,CASSQGLLQGAGNEQFF
.,TRBJ2-5,TRBV19,TRBD2,TGTGCCAGTAGTATCGGGACTAGCGGGGAAGAGACCCAGTACTTC,CASSIGTSGEETQYF
.,TRBJ2-1,TRBV9,TRBD2,TGTGCCAGCAGCGTAGGAAGCGGGGGGGCCGGTGAGCAGTTCTTC,CASSVGSGGAGEQFF
.,TRBJ2-4,TRBV27,TRBD2,TGTGCCAGCAGTCTAAAACTAGCGGGGAAAAACATTCAGTACTTC,CASSLKLAGKNIQYF
.,TRBJ2-1,TRBV10-3,TRBD2,TGTGCCATCAGTGTCCTAGCGGGAGGGCCAGGCTCCTACAATGAGCAGTTCTTC,CAISVLAGGPGSYNEQFF
.,TRBJ2-1,TRBV7-2,TRBD2,TGTGCCAGCAGCCTAAGGGGACTAGCGGGAGGCGAGCAGTTCTTC,CASSLRGLAGGEQFF
.,TRBJ1-2,TRBV11-2,.,TGTGCCAGCAGCTTAGAACGGACACCCTATGGCTACACCTTC,CASSLERTPYGYTF
.,TRBJ1-2,TRBV5-6,.,TGTGCCAGCAGCTTGTTCGCAGGGCGAGGCTACACCTTC,CASSLFAGRGYTF
.,TRBJ1-4,TRBV2,TRBD1,TGTGCCAGCAACAGGGGTCCTAATGAAAAACTGTTTTTT,CASNRGPNEKLFF
.,TRBJ2-3,TRBV9,.,TGTGCCAGCAGCCGGGAGGCAGGGGAGGGAGATACGCAGTATTTT,CASSREAGEGDTQYF
.,TRBJ1-6,TRBV7-8,TRBD1,TGTGCCAGCAGCCGCCCGGACAGGCGAAATTCACCCCTCCACTTT,CASSRPDRRNSPLHF
few,TRBJ2-7,TRBV27,TRBD2,TGTGCCAGCAGTCTCTCCTTTGTGACTGGGACTAGGGCCCACGAGCAGTACTTC,CASSLSFVTGTRAHEQYF
.,TRBJ1-3,TRBV6-5,TRBD1,TGTGCCAGCAGCTCGGGACAGGGGGCTGGAAACACCATATATTTT,CASSSGQGAGNTIYF
.,TRBJ1-6,TRBV4-1,.,TGCGCCAGCAGCCCCACCGAGGGCGCAAAGTATAATTCACCCCTCCACTTT,CASSPTEGAKYNSPLHF